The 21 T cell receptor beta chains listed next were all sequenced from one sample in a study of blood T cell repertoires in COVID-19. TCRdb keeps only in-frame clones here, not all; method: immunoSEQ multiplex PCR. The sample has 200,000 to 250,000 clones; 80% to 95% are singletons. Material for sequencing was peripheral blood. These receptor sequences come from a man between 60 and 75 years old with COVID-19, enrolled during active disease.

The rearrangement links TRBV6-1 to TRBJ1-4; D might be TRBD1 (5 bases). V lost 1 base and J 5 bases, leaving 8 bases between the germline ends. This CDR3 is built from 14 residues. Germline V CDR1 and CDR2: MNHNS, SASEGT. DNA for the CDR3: TGTGCCAGCAGTGAAGGCAGGGTCAATGAAAAACTGTTTTTT. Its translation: CASSEGRVNEKLFF.

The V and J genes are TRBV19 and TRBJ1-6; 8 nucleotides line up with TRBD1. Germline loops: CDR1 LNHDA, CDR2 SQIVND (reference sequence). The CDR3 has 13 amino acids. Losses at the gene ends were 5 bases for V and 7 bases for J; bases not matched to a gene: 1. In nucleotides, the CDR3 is TGTGCCAGTAGTGGACAGGGAAATTCACCCCTCCACTTT. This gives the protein CASSGQGNSPLHF. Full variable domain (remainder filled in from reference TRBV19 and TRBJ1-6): DGGITQSPKYLFRKEGQNVTLSCEQNLNHDAMYWYRQDPGQGLRLIYYSQIVNDFQKGDIAEGYSVSREKKESFPLTVTSAQKNPTAFYLCASSGQGNSPLHFGNGTRLTVT.

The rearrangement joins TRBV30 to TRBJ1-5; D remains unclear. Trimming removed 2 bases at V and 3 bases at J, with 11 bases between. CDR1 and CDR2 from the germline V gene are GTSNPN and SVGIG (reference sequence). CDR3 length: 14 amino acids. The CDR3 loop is CAWSTGRSNQPQHF. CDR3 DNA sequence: TGTGCCTGGAGTACGGGGAGATCCAATCAGCCCCAGCATTTT.

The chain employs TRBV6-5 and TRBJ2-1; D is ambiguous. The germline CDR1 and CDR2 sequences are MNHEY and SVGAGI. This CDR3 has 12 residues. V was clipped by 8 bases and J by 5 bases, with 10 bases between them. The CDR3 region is CASRNTNNEQFF. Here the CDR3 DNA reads TGTGCCAGCCGAAATACTAACAATGAGCAGTTCTTC.

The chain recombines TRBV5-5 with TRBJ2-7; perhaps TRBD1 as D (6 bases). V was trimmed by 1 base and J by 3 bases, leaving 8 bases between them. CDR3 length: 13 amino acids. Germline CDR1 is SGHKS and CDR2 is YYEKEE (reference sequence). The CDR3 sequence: CASSLTGYYEQYF. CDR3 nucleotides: TGTGCCAGCAGCTTGACAGGGTACTACGAGCAGTACTTC.

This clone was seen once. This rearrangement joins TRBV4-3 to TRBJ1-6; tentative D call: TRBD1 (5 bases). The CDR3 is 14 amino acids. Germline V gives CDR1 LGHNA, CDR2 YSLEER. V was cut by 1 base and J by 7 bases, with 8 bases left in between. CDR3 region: CASSQATVNSPLHF. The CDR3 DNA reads TGCGCCAGCAGCCAAGCGACAGTCAATTCACCCCTCCACTTT.

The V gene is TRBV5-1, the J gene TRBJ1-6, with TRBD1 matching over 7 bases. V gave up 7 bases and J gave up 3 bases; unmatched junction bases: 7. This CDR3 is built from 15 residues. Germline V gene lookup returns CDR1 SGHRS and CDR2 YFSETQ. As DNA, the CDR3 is TGCGCCAGCTCACGGGACAGTAACTATAATTCACCCCTCCACTTT. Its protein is CASSRDSNYNSPLHF.

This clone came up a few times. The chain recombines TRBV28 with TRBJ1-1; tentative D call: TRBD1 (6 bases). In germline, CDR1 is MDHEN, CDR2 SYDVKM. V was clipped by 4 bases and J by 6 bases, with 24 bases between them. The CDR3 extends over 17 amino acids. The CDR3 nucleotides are TGTGCCAGCAGTTCCAATTATTTCCGGGACAAGAGTCCTGAAGCTTTCTTT. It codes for CASSSNYFRDKSPEAFF.

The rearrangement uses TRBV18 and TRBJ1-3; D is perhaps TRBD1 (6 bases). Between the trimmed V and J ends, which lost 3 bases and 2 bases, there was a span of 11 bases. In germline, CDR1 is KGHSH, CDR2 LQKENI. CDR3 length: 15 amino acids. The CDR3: CASSPQTGAGNTIYF. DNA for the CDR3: TGTGCCAGCTCACCGCAGACAGGAGCTGGAAACACCATATATTTT.

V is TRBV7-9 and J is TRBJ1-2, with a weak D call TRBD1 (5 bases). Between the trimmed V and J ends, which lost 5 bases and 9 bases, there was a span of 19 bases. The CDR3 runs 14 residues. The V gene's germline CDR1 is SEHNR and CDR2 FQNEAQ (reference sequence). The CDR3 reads CASSPGGGTRSYTF. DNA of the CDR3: TGTGCCAGCAGCCCGGGCGGGGGGACGCGTAGCTACACCTTC.

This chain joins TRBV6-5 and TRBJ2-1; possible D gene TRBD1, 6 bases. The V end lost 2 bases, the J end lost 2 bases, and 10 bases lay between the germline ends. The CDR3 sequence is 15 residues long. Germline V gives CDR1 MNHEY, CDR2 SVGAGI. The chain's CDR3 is CASSYEGVAYNEQFF. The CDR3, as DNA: TGTGCCAGCAGTTACGAGGGGGTAGCCTACAATGAGCAGTTCTTC.

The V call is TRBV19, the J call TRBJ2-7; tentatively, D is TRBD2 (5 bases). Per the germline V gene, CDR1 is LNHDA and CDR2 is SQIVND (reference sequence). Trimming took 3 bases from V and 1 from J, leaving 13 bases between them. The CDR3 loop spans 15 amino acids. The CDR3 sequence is CASSIGPRGSYEQYF. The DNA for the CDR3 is TGTGCCAGTAGTATTGGCCCCCGGGGTTCCTACGAGCAGTACTTC.

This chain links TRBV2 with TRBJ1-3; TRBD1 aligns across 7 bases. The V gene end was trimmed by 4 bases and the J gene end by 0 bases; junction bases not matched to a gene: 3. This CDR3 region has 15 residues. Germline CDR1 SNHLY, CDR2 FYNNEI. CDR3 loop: CASSVTGSSGNTIYF. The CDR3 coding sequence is TGTGCCAGCAGTGTGACAGGGAGCTCTGGAAACACCATATATTTT. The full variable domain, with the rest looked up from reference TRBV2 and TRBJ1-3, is EPEVTQTPSHQVTQMGQEVILRCVPISNHLYFYWYRQILGQKVEFLVSFYNNEISEKSEIFDDQFSVERPDGSNFTLKIRSTKLEDSAMYFCASSVTGSSGNTIYFGEGSWLTVV.

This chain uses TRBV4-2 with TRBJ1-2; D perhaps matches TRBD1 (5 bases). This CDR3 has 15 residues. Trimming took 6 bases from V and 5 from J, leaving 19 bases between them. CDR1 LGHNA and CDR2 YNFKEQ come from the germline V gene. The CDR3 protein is CASSRTGLSEYGYTF. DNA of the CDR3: TGTGCCAGCAGTCGAACAGGTTTATCGGAGTATGGCTACACCTTC.

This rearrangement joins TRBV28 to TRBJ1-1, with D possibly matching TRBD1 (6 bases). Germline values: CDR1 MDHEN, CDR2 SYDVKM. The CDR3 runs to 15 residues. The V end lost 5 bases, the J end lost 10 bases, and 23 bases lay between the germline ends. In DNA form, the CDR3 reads TGTGCCAGCAGTACCCATGTAGGGGGTATCTTCCGAGCTTTCTTT. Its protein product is CASSTHVGGIFRAFF.

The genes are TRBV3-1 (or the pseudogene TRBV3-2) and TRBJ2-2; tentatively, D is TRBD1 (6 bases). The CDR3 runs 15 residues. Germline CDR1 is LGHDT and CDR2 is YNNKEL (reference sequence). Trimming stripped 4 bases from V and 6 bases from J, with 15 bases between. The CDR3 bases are TGTGCCAGCAGCCCCCAGGGGAGAGGGGCCGGGGAGCTGTTTTTT. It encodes CASSPQGRGAGELFF.

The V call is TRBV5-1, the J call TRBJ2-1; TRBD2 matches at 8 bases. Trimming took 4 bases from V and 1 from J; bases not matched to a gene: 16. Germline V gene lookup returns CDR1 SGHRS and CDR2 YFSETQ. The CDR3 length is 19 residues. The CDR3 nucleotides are TGCGCCAGCAGCCAACACCTCCCCGGGAGGGGTAAGTCCTACAATGAGCAGTTCTTC. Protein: CASSQHLPGRGKSYNEQFF.

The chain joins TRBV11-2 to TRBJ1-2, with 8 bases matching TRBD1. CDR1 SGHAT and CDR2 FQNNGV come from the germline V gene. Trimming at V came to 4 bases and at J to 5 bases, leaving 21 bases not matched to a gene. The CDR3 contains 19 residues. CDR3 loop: CASSSLQSSLQGASYGYTF. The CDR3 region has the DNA TGTGCCAGCAGCTCTCTCCAGTCCTCTCTCCAGGGGGCAAGTTATGGCTACACCTTC.

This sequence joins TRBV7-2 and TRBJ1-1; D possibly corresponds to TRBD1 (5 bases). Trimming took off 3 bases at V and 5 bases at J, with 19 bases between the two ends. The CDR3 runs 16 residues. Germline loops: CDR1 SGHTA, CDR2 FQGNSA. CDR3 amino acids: CASSFFPQGSRTEAFF. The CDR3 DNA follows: TGTGCCAGCAGCTTCTTCCCGCAGGGAAGCAGGACTGAAGCTTTCTTT.

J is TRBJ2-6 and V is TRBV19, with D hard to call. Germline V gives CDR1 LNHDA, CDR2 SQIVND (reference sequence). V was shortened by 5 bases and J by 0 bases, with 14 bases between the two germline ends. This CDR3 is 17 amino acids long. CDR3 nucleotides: TGTGCCAGTAGTTCCTCGGCAGGCCCCTCTGGGGCCAACGTCCTGACTTTC. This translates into CASSSSAGPSGANVLTF.

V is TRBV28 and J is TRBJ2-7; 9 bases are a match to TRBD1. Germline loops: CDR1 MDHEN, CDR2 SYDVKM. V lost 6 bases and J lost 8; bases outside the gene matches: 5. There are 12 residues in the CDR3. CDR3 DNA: TGTGCCAGCAGCCCCGGGACAGGGAAGCAGTACTTC. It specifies CASSPGTGKQYF.